These 5 T cell receptor beta chains were all obtained from the same sample, sequenced in a study of cytomegalovirus exposure and HLA in healthy donors. In the PCR, 60 Vbeta and 13 Jbeta primers were used. The table came from immunoSEQ multiplex PCR; TCRdb's copy has only in-frame clones and leaves some out. The sample contains roughly 120,000 clones, approximately 8% of which appear only once. Sequenced sample: PBMCs. The receptor set was obtained from a woman aged 35 to 49 in good health and CMV-seropositive.

The V and J genes are TRBV7-9 and TRBJ1-4; the D gene is possibly TRBD1 (6 bases). Germline loops: CDR1 SEHNR, CDR2 FQNEAQ (reference sequence). The CDR3 spans 15 residues. Trimming removed 5 bases at V and 10 bases at J, with 20 bases between. The CDR3 DNA is TGTGCCAGCAGCCTGAGGTGGGCAGGGGACGGAAAACTGTTTTTT. Its protein product is CASSLRWAGDGKLFF.

The chain couples TRBV10-3 to TRBJ1-2; D gene unclear. Germline V gene lookup returns CDR1 ENHRY and CDR2 SYGVKD. V lost 3 bases and J 3 bases, leaving 5 bases between the germline ends. This CDR3 contains 12 residues. Here the CDR3 DNA reads TGTGCCATCAGTGAAACAGACTATGGCTACACCTTC. The encoded protein is CAISETDYGYTF.

The sample holds a few counts of this clone. The chain has TRBV19 and TRBJ1-5; the match to TRBD1 covers 7 bases. The CDR3 loop spans 15 amino acids. The V segment lost 8 bases and the J segment 0 bases; nucleotides outside the gene matches: 7. Germline V CDR1 and CDR2: LNHDA, SQIVND (reference sequence). Here the CDR3 DNA reads TGTGCCAGTTCGGGACAGCACTATAGCAATCAGCCCCAGCATTTT. It encodes CASSGQHYSNQPQHF.

In this sample, this clone turned up a few times. J is TRBJ1-2 and V is TRBV9; 7 nucleotides match TRBD1. Per the germline V gene, CDR1 is SGDLS and CDR2 is YYNGEE. The ends lost 1 base at V and 5 bases at J; junction bases unmatched: 5. The CDR3 spans 14 residues. CDR3: CASSVQDRNYGYTF. The CDR3 DNA follows: TGTGCCAGCAGCGTACAGGACAGGAATTATGGCTACACCTTC.

The chain combines TRBV5-1 with TRBJ2-3, with a weak D call TRBD1 (5 bases). The V gene lost 7 bases and the J gene lost 2 bases, with 17 bases spanning the gap. From germline, CDR1 is SGHRS and CDR2 YFSETQ. The CDR3 has 15 amino acids. The CDR3 coding sequence is TGCGCCAGCTCGGACACCCATATTTCCACAGATACGCAGTATTTT. Amino acid sequence: CASSDTHISTDTQYF.